One sample yielded the 9 T cell receptor beta chains listed below, sequenced in a study of shared clonotypes between healthy human individuals. Method: immunoSEQ multiplex PCR; TCRdb's copy keeps in-frame clones and lacks some. The sample yields millions of clones, around 90% seen once. The sequencing input was naive CD4+ T cells sorted from blood. The subset is: CD45RA+ positively selected. Source of these receptors: a young man in good health.

This chain links TRBV30 with TRBJ2-7; D remains unclear. Germline V gives CDR1 GTSNPN, CDR2 SVGIG (reference sequence). V shed 5 bases and J shed 7 bases, with 15 bases lying between them. The CDR3 is 12 residues long. CDR3 residues: CAWGFSSGEQYF. Written as DNA, the CDR3 is TGTGCCTGGGGGTTCAGTTCGGGTGAGCAGTACTTC.

The chain has TRBV7-2 and TRBJ1-6, with TRBD1 as a possible D gene (5 bases). CDR1 SGHTA and CDR2 FQGNSA come from the germline V gene. V lost 5 bases, J lost 6 bases, and 8 bases lay in between. The length of the CDR3 is 13 residues. The CDR3 DNA reads as TGTGCCAGCAGCCCTGACAGTAATTCACCCCTCCACTTT. Encoded protein: CASSPDSNSPLHF.

Here the CDR3 DNA reads TGTGCCAGCAGTCTCGAGGGGACGGTCAACGTCCTGACTTTC. It encodes CASSLEGTVNVLTF. V and J are TRBV7-9 and TRBJ2-6, with D perhaps TRBD1 or TRBD2 (5 bases each). The CDR3 is 14 amino acids. The germline V gene encodes CDR1 SEHNR and CDR2 FQNEAQ (reference sequence). Trimming took 6 bases from V and 9 from J, leaving 15 bases between them.

The chain links TRBV27 to TRBJ2-4, with TRBD1 matching 7 bases. Losses at the gene ends were 2 bases for V and 3 bases for J; bases not matched to a gene: 4. The V gene's germline CDR1 is MNHEY and CDR2 SMNVEV (reference sequence). The CDR3 is 15 residues long. Written as DNA, the CDR3 is TGTGCCAGCAGTTTAGGTTCAGGGGGCAAAAACATTCAGTACTTC. As protein: CASSLGSGGKNIQYF.

A single count supports this clone. The J gene is TRBJ2-7, the V gene TRBV6-6, with 7 nucleotides matching TRBD1. This CDR3 has 13 amino acids. The J segment lost 0 bases and the V segment lost 8 bases, leaving 4 bases of the junction unmatched. From germline, CDR1 is MNHNY and CDR2 SVGAGI (reference sequence). The CDR3 DNA sequence: TGTGCCAGCGGACAGGTTTCCTCCTACGAGCAGTACTTC. Encoded protein: CASGQVSSYEQYF.

The J gene is TRBJ1-1, the V gene TRBV10-2, with D possibly being TRBD1 (5 bases). V was cut by 0 bases and J by 9 bases, with 14 bases left in between. Germline CDR1 WSHSY, CDR2 SAAADI. The CDR3 sequence is 14 residues long. The CDR3 nucleotides are TGCGCCAGCAGTGAGTCGGGGACGGTCCCCAAAGCTTTCTTT. Translating gives CASSESGTVPKAFF.

The V and J genes are TRBV6-6 and TRBJ2-7, with 9 bases matching TRBD1. The J segment lost 5 bases and the V segment lost 5 bases, leaving 7 bases of the junction unmatched. CDR1 is MNHNY, CDR2 SVGAGI, per germline (reference sequence). There are 14 residues in the CDR3. The CDR3 DNA follows: TGTGCCAGCAGTCGGGACAGGGTCGTAAACGAGCAGTACTTC. Translated, it gives CASSRDRVVNEQYF.

This clone was seen a single time. The rearrangement links TRBV7-9 to TRBJ2-2; 10 bases align to TRBD1. With V trimmed by 8 bases and J by 3 bases, 15 bases remained unmatched. The germline V gene encodes CDR1 SEHNR and CDR2 FQNEAQ (reference sequence). This CDR3 is 18 amino acids long. The chain's CDR3 is CASEDRGPSPRDTGELFF. CDR3 nucleotide sequence: TGTGCCAGCGAAGACAGGGGGCCAAGTCCCAGAGACACCGGGGAGCTGTTTTTT.

This chain uses TRBV6-5 with TRBJ2-1; no reliable D call. Per the germline V gene, CDR1 is MNHEY and CDR2 is SVGAGI. This CDR3 comprises 16 residues. With 2 bases removed from V and 0 bases from J, the gap between germline ends came to 11 bases. DNA of the CDR3: TGTGCCAGCAGTTACGAGCGCGCTAGCTCCTACAATGAGCAGTTCTTC. This gives the protein CASSYERASSYNEQFF.